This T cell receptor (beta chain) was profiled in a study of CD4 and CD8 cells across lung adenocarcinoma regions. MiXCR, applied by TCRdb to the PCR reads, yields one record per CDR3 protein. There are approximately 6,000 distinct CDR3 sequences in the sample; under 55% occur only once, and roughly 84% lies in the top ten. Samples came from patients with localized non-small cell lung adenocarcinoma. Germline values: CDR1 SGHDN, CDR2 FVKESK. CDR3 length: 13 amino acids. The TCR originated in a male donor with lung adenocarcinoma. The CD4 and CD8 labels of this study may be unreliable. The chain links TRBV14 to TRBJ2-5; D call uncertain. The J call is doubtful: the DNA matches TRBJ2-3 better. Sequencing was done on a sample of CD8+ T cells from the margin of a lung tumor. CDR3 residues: CASSSSSGPVQYF. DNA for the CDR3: TGTGCCAGCAGCTCATCGTCCGGGCCCGTTCAGTATTTT.